This TCR beta chain was documented in a study of cytomegalovirus exposure and HLA in healthy donors. Germline CDR1 reads SGDLS; CDR2 reads YYNGEE. Trimming cost V 7 bases and J 7 bases; bases outside gene matches: 15. There are 16 residues in the CDR3. The PCR ran on 60 Vbeta and 13 Jbeta primers. TCRdb's copy holds only in-frame clones and misses some; the assay was immunoSEQ multiplex PCR. Among 74,000 or so clones listed, 78% were seen once. Note on this clone: No antigen is known for it.

Findings and limits, study-wide: Sequencing probably produced one cluster of sequence variants that were highly shared.

The sequence was obtained from a male donor in good health and CMV-seropositive. The genes are TRBV9 and TRBJ2-2, with 8 bases fitting TRBD2. Specimen: PBMCs. In nucleotides, the CDR3 is TGTGCCAGCCGCCCCGGGTGGGCGGGAGGTGGCGGGGAGCTGTTTTTT. This translates into CASRPGWAGGGGELFF.